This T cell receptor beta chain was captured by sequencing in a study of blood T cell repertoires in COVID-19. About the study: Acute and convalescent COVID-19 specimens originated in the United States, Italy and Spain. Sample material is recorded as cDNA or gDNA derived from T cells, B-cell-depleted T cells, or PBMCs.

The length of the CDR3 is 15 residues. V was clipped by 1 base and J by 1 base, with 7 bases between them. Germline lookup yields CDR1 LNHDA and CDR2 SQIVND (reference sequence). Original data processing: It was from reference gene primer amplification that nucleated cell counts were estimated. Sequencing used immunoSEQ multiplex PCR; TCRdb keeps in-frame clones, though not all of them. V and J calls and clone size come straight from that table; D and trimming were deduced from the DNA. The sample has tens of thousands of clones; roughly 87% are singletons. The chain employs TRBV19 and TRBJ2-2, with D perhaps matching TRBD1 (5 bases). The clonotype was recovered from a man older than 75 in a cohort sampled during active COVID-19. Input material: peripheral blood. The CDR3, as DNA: TGTGCCAGTAGTATAGCCAGGGTGAACACCGGGGAGCTGTTTTTT. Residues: CASSIARVNTGELFF.